Below, 21 T cell receptor beta chains from the same sample are listed, as sequenced in a study of blood T cell repertoires in COVID-19. Measured with immunoSEQ multiplex PCR; TCRdb has only the in-frame clones, and not every one. Counted here are 250,000 to 300,000 clones, around 86% occurring once; the ten biggest clones make up around 2.9%. Sequencing used peripheral blood. The receptors here all came from a woman aged 60-75 years with active or convalescent COVID-19.

The chain joins TRBV7-3 to TRBJ2-3, with 8 bases aligning to TRBD1. The germline gives CDR1 SGHTA, CDR2 FQGTGA. This CDR3 is built from 13 residues. Unmatched junction bases numbered 1, after V lost 4 bases and J lost 4 bases. CDR3 region: CASSSTGADTQYF. As DNA, the CDR3 is TGTGCCAGCAGCTCGACAGGGGCAGATACGCAGTATTTT. The full variable domain, its missing parts supplied by reference TRBV7-3 and TRBJ2-3, is GAGVSQTPSNKVTEKGKYVELRCDPISGHTALYWYRQSLGQGPEFLIYFQGTGAADDSGLPNDRFFAVRPEGSVSTLKIQRTERGDSAVYLCASSSTGADTQYFGPGTRLTVL.

This clone came up many times. V gene TRBV6-2 or TRBV6-3 combines with J gene TRBJ1-2; 8 bases fit TRBD1. This CDR3 region has 14 residues. V lost 0 bases and J lost 8; bases outside the gene matches: 5. Germline V gene data show CDR1 as MNHEY and CDR2 as SVGEGT. The CDR3 DNA reads TGTGCCAGCAGTTACTCCACAGGGGGAGGAGGCTACACCTTC. Residues: CASSYSTGGGGYTF.

The V and J genes are TRBV5-4 and TRBJ2-5, with 8 bases matching TRBD2. J lost 5 bases, V lost 1 base, and 7 bases had no gene match. Germline values: CDR1 SGHNT, CDR2 YYREEE (reference sequence). The length of the CDR3 is 15 residues. The CDR3 here is CASSLRGGGRETQYF. The CDR3 nucleotides read TGTGCCAGCAGCTTGCGGGGGGGTGGTCGCGAGACCCAGTACTTC.

The sample holds one count of this clone. CDR3 DNA: TGTGCCAGTAGTACAAAAAGCGGGGGAGAATACGAGCAGTACTTC. Its protein is CASSTKSGGEYEQYF. This chain uses TRBV19 with TRBJ2-7; TRBD2 aligns across 8 bases. The junction had 9 bases not matched to a gene; V was cut back by 4 bases and J by 4 bases. The CDR3 runs to 15 residues. Per the germline V gene, CDR1 is LNHDA and CDR2 is SQIVND (reference sequence).

This clone turned up a few times. CDR3 sequence reads: CASSASGIRYEQYF. The CDR3 DNA follows: TGTGCCAGCAGTGCGTCAGGGATTCGCTACGAGCAGTACTTC. The chain couples TRBV2 to TRBJ2-7; D possibly corresponds to TRBD1 (5 bases). Trimming took off 4 bases at V and 3 bases at J, with 13 bases between the two ends. The CDR3 spans 14 residues. Germline CDR1 is SNHLY and CDR2 is FYNNEI. The whole variable domain, remainder taken from reference TRBV2 and TRBJ2-7, is EPEVTQTPSHQVTQMGQEVILRCVPISNHLYFYWYRQILGQKVEFLVSFYNNEISEKSEIFDDQFSVERPDGSNFTLKIRSTKLEDSAMYFCASSASGIRYEQYFGPGTRLTVT.

The chain employs TRBV7-2 and TRBJ2-7, with a tentative D call TRBD2 (7 bases). CDR1 is SGHTA and CDR2 is FQGNSA in the germline V gene. This CDR3 has 14 amino acids. V was cut by 3 bases and J by 4 bases, with 13 bases left in between. The CDR3, as DNA: TGTGCCAGCAGCTTCGGCGGGGGCGGTTACGAGCAGTACTTC. It yields the protein CASSFGGGGYEQYF.

The chain is built from TRBV19 and TRBJ1-1; D is uncertain. This CDR3 contains 13 residues. Trimming cost V 5 bases and J 5 bases, with 12 bases left between them. CDR1 is LNHDA, CDR2 SQIVND, per germline (reference sequence). In DNA form, the CDR3 reads TGTGCCAGTAGTCTCACATCCTGGACTGAAGCTTTCTTT. Protein sequence: CASSLTSWTEAFF.

Only a few counts were recorded for this clone. The gene calls are TRBV7-9 and TRBJ2-7; 8 bases match TRBD1. The J segment lost 0 bases and the V segment lost 4 bases, leaving 5 bases of the junction unmatched. This CDR3 has 15 residues. Germline V gene data show CDR1 as SEHNR and CDR2 as FQNEAQ (reference sequence). The CDR3 DNA reads as TGTGCCAGCAGCTCCCAGGGGGCGCGCTCCTACGAGCAGTACTTC. Residues: CASSSQGARSYEQYF. Based on the CDR3 plus reference TRBV7-9 and TRBJ2-7, the full variable domain is DTGVSQNPRHKITKRGQNVTFRCDPISEHNRLYWYRQTLGQGPEFLTYFQNEAQLEKSRLLSDRFSAERPKGSFSTLEIQRTEQGDSAMYLCASSSQGARSYEQYFGPGTRLTVT.

This clone was counted many times. The V call is TRBV6-6, the J call TRBJ1-2; D is unclear. There are 13 residues in the CDR3. Germline CDR1 MNHNY, CDR2 SVGAGI (reference sequence). V lost 7 bases and J 4 bases, leaving 13 bases between the germline ends. The CDR3 coding sequence is TGTGCCAGCATATCACATAGCCTCTATGGCTACACCTTC. It codes for CASISHSLYGYTF.

The rearrangement links TRBV5-5 to TRBJ1-1, with 9 bases matching TRBD1. Germline V gene sequence: CDR1 SGHKS, CDR2 YYEKEE (reference sequence). The CDR3 covers 13 residues. With 1 base clipped from V and 8 bases from J, the junction kept 3 bases outside the gene matches. Written as DNA, the CDR3 is TGTGCCAGCAGCTTGACAGGGGGCGGGGAAGCTTTCTTT. Amino acids: CASSLTGGGEAFF.

The rearrangement uses TRBV4-2 and TRBJ2-1; tentative D call: TRBD2 (6 bases). The V gene's germline CDR1 is LGHNA and CDR2 YNFKEQ. This CDR3 comprises 13 residues. V was cut by 1 base and J by 12 bases, with 13 bases left in between. CDR3 sequence reads: CASSQGLDRRQFF. CDR3 DNA sequence: TGTGCCAGCAGCCAAGGACTAGATCGTCGGCAGTTCTTC.

The rearrangement links TRBV30 to TRBJ1-3, with D possibly TRBD1 on 5 matching bases. CDR1 and CDR2 from the germline V gene are GTSNPN and SVGIG (reference sequence). Trimming shortened V by 2 bases and J by 4 bases, and 12 bases separated the two germline ends. This CDR3 has 14 residues. CDR3 loop: CAWSPPGIGNTIYF. CDR3 DNA: TGTGCCTGGAGTCCGCCAGGGATCGGAAACACCATATATTTT.

The chain has TRBV6-5 and TRBJ1-5, with no clear D. CDR1 is MNHEY and CDR2 is SVGAGI in the germline V gene. The CDR3 totals 14 residues. The V gene lost 5 bases and the J gene lost 0 bases, with 8 bases spanning the gap. This CDR3 reads CASSLQVSNQPQHF. CDR3 nucleotides: TGTGCCAGCAGTCTTCAGGTTAGCAATCAGCCCCAGCATTTT.

This clone is categorized as large. The chain combines TRBV27 with TRBJ2-5, with a weak D call TRBD1 (6 bases). Trimming removed 5 bases at V and 2 bases at J, with 12 bases between. In germline, CDR1 is MNHEY, CDR2 SMNVEV (reference sequence). The CDR3 extends over 14 amino acids. The CDR3 region is CASSRGQPQETQYF. DNA of the CDR3: TGTGCCAGCAGTAGGGGACAACCGCAAGAGACCCAGTACTTC.

The rearrangement joins TRBV2 to TRBJ1-2; a weak D match, TRBD1 (6 bases). CDR1 and CDR2 from the germline V gene are SNHLY and FYNNEI. The germline V and J ends were trimmed by 5 bases and 6 bases, with 7 bases remaining between them. The CDR3 extends over 11 amino acids. CDR3 in DNA: TGTGCCAGCAGTTACAGGGATGGCTACACCTTC. Translation: CASSYRDGYTF. Supplemented by reference TRBV2 and TRBJ1-2, the full variable domain reads EPEVTQTPSHQVTQMGQEVILRCVPISNHLYFYWYRQILGQKVEFLVSFYNNEISEKSEIFDDQFSVERPDGSNFTLKIRSTKLEDSAMYFCASSYRDGYTFGSGTRLTVV.

The chain is built from TRBV11-1 and TRBJ1-1; tentative D call: TRBD1 (6 bases). V shed 1 base and J shed 4 bases, with 13 bases lying between them. Germline loops: CDR1 SGHAT, CDR2 FQDESV (reference sequence). The CDR3 covers 15 residues. DNA for the CDR3: TGTGCCAGCAGCTTAGTTGGGGGGGCTCGCACTGAAGCTTTCTTT. The encoded protein is CASSLVGGARTEAFF. Variable domain in full (rest from reference TRBV11-1 and TRBJ1-1): EAEVAQSPRYKITEKSQAVAFWCDPISGHATLYWYRQILGQGPELLVQFQDESVVDDSQLPKDRFSAERLKGVDSTLKIQPAELGDSAMYLCASSLVGGARTEAFFGQGTRLTVV.

This chain connects TRBV5-1 to TRBJ1-6; the match to TRBD1 covers 8 bases. The CDR3 runs to 13 residues. With V trimmed by 7 bases and J by 7 bases, 4 bases remained unmatched. Germline CDR1 reads SGHRS; CDR2 reads YFSETQ. This chain's CDR3 is CASSGTGNSPLHF. In DNA, the CDR3 is TGCGCCAGCTCCGGGACAGGCAATTCACCCCTCCACTTT.

The rearrangement uses TRBV18 and TRBJ2-1, with TRBD2 as a possible D gene (5 bases). V shed 1 base and J shed 2 bases, with 6 bases lying between them. The CDR3 consists of 14 residues. Germline CDR1 reads KGHSH; CDR2 reads LQKENI. CDR3 in amino acids: CASSPRSAYNEQFF. CDR3 sequence (DNA): TGTGCCAGCTCACCACGTAGCGCCTACAATGAGCAGTTCTTC. The full variable domain, in which reference TRBV18 and TRBJ2-1 provide the parts outside the CDR3, is NAGVMQNPRHLVRRRGQEARLRCSPMKGHSHVYWYRQLPEEGLKFMVYLQKENIIDESGMPKERFSAEFPKEGPSILRIQQVVRGDSAAYFCASSPRSAYNEQFFGPGTRLTVL.

V gene TRBV28 combines with J gene TRBJ2-1; 8 positions agree with TRBD2. Per the germline V gene, CDR1 is MDHEN and CDR2 is SYDVKM. Trimming took 6 bases from V and 5 from J; bases not matched to a gene: 9. The CDR3 is 15 amino acids. The CDR3 sequence: CASSPLAGGHNEQFF. The CDR3 DNA reads as TGTGCCAGCAGCCCGCTCGCGGGGGGACACAATGAGCAGTTCTTC.

The rearrangement joins TRBV6-1 to TRBJ2-5; no clear D. Germline V CDR1 and CDR2: MNHNS, SASEGT. The CDR3 is made up of 14 amino acids. Trimming pared 3 bases from V and 3 bases from J, leaving 11 bases between. The CDR3 DNA is TGTGCCAGCAGTGATCGAGGATTTGAAGAGACCCAGTACTTC. Amino acids: CASSDRGFEETQYF.

V is TRBV5-1 and J is TRBJ2-7; 7 positions agree with TRBD2. Germline assignment: CDR1 SGHRS and CDR2 YFSETQ. The V and J ends lost 4 bases and 3 bases, in that order; junction bases with no gene match: 13. There are 16 residues in the CDR3. The CDR3 sequence: CASSPGGGREDYEQYF. The CDR3 region has the DNA TGCGCCAGCAGCCCTGGGGGGGGACGGGAGGACTACGAGCAGTACTTC.